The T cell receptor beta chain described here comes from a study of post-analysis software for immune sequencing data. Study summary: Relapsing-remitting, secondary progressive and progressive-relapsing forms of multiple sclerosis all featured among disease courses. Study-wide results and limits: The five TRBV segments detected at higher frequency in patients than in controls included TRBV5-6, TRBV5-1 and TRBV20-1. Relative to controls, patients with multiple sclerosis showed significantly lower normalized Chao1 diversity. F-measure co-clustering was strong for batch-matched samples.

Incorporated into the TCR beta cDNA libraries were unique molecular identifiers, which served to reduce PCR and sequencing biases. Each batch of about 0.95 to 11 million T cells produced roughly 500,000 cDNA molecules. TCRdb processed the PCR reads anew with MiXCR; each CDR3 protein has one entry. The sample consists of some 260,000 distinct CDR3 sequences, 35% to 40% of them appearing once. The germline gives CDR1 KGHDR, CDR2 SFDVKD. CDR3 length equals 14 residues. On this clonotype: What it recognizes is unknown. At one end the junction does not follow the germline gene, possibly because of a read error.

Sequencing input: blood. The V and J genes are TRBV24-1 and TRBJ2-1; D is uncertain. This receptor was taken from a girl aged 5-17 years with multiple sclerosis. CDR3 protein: CAASSSQTYNEQFF. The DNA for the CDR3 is TGTGCCGCCAGTTCCTCACAAACCTACAATGAGCAGTTCTTC.